A single sample gave rise to the 17 T cell receptor beta chains below, sequenced in a study of OX40 agonist ivuxolimab in advanced cancers. Generated by immunoSEQ multiplex PCR, the TCRdb table keeps only in-frame clones and is missing some. The sample yields fewer than 55,000 clones, 75% to 85% seen once. This specimen was CD4+ or CD8+ T cells sorted from blood, taken in a trial of the OX40 agonist ivuxolimab. The receptors come from an adult with an advanced solid tumor such as melanoma, head and neck, liver or kidney cancer.

The V and J genes are TRBV6-5 and TRBJ2-7; 10 positions match TRBD1. Germline CDR1 is MNHEY and CDR2 is SVGAGI. The J segment lost 2 bases and the V segment lost 2 bases, leaving 6 bases of the junction unmatched. This CDR3 has 16 amino acids. The CDR3 region has the DNA TGTGCCAGCAGTTACATTAGGACAGGGGGGACCTACGAGCAGTACTTC. It specifies CASSYIRTGGTYEQYF.

This CDR3 is CASSLGSDRGTYEQYF. In DNA form, the CDR3 reads TGTGCCAGCAGCTTAGGGTCGGACAGGGGAACCTACGAGCAGTACTTC. The V gene is TRBV11-2, the J gene TRBJ2-7, with TRBD1 identical over 9 bases. Germline loops: CDR1 SGHAT, CDR2 FQNNGV. The CDR3 length is 16 residues. After removal of 1 base from V and 2 bases from J, the junction contained 6 bases not matched to a gene.

The V and J genes are TRBV7-8 and TRBJ2-1, with D possibly being TRBD2 (6 bases). The germline CDR1 and CDR2 sequences are SGHVS and FQNEAQ. The V gene lost 3 bases and the J gene lost 5 bases, with 8 bases spanning the gap. The CDR3 has 13 amino acids. The CDR3 DNA reads TGTGCCAGCAGCTTCCGGGGGAACAATGAGCAGTTCTTC. Protein sequence: CASSFRGNNEQFF.

This chain connects TRBV6-1 to TRBJ2-5, with D possibly TRBD2 on 5 matching bases. This CDR3 has 15 amino acids. CDR1 is MNHNS, CDR2 SASEGT, per germline. The V end was cut by 5 bases, the J end by 5 bases, with 18 bases between. CDR3 sequence: CASSKEAMPMETQYF. CDR3 in DNA: TGTGCCAGCAGTAAGGAGGCGATGCCCATGGAGACCCAGTACTTC.

This clone was picked up a small number of times. The V call is TRBV6-5, the J call TRBJ2-7, with D perhaps matching TRBD2 (5 bases). The germline CDR1 and CDR2 sequences are MNHEY and SVGAGI. The CDR3 spans 11 residues. V gave up 7 bases and J gave up 13 bases, with 17 bases separating them. CDR3 sequence: CASTSGSSDYF. CDR3 sequence (DNA): TGTGCCAGCACCTCGGGGAGCTCCGACTACTTC.

The chain carries TRBV27 and TRBJ1-5, with TRBD1 matching over 7 bases. This CDR3 region has 16 residues. Germline V lookup: CDR1 MNHEY, CDR2 SMNVEV (reference sequence). V lost 4 bases and J lost 7; bases outside the gene matches: 13. Here the CDR3 DNA reads TGTGCCAGCAGTTCCCGAGGGGGCCAAGGTGGGCAGCCCCAGCATTTT. Translation: CASSSRGGQGGQPQHF.

This chain joins TRBV6-1 and TRBJ2-7; 10 bases agree with TRBD1. With V trimmed by 7 bases and J by 1 base, 7 bases remained unmatched. The CDR3 runs 15 residues. Germline V lookup: CDR1 MNHNS, CDR2 SASEGT. CDR3 amino acids: CASIPGQGLSYEQYF. In DNA form, the CDR3 reads TGTGCCAGCATCCCGGGACAGGGGCTTTCCTACGAGCAGTACTTC.

The V and J genes are TRBV19 and TRBJ1-4, with 7 bases fitting TRBD1. Germline V gene sequence: CDR1 LNHDA, CDR2 SQIVND (reference sequence). V lost 4 bases, J lost 5 bases, and 10 bases stayed unmatched. The CDR3 consists of 16 residues. CDR3 protein: CASSTTPGQLNEKLFF. In nucleotides, the CDR3 is TGTGCCAGTAGTACCACACCGGGACAGCTGAATGAAAAACTGTTTTTT.

The J gene is TRBJ2-1, the V gene TRBV19; TRBD1 matches at 9 bases. CDR3 length: 17 amino acids. The germline V gene has CDR1 LNHDA and CDR2 SQIVND (reference sequence). Trimming cost V 0 bases and J 3 bases; bases outside gene matches: 6. The CDR3 sequence: CASSIDSYRGLYNEQFF. CDR3 nucleotides: TGTGCCAGTAGTATAGATTCTTACAGGGGGCTCTACAATGAGCAGTTCTTC.

The chain links TRBV5-8 to TRBJ1-2; tentatively, D is TRBD1 (5 bases). The ends were cut back, 5 bases at V and 4 bases at J, with 18 bases in the middle. The CDR3 spans 15 residues. Germline V gene lookup returns CDR1 SGHTS and CDR2 YDEGEE. The CDR3 loop reads CASRPRTERGYGYTF. CDR3 nucleotides: TGTGCCAGCAGACCCCGGACGGAAAGGGGCTATGGCTACACCTTC.

This chain joins TRBV10-3 and TRBJ1-5, with unresolved D. This CDR3 is built from 12 residues. Germline V gene data show CDR1 as ENHRY and CDR2 as SYGVKD. The ends were cut back, 8 bases at V and 7 bases at J, with 12 bases in the middle. CDR3 sequence (DNA): TGTGCCATCGGCCAGGAGTCCCAGCCCCAGCATTTT. This sequence encodes CAIGQESQPQHF.

This clone was recorded once. The V call is TRBV19, the J call TRBJ2-3; D is perhaps TRBD1 or TRBD2 (6 bases each). The CDR3 has 17 residues. Germline V lookup: CDR1 LNHDA, CDR2 SQIVND (reference sequence). Trimming left V 4 bases short and J 4 bases short, with 21 bases between. The chain's CDR3 is CASSTGGYKEGSDTQYF. Here the CDR3 DNA reads TGTGCCAGTAGTACTGGGGGCTACAAGGAGGGGTCAGATACGCAGTATTTT.

J is TRBJ1-4 and V is TRBV18; D unresolved. The CDR3 contains 15 residues. Looked up from germline, CDR1 is KGHSH and CDR2 is LQKENI. V was trimmed by 0 bases and J by 4 bases, leaving 9 bases between them. The CDR3 DNA reads TGTGCCAGCTCACCACCATCAAACTATAATGAAAAACTGTTTTTT. Translated, it gives CASSPPSNYNEKLFF. The variable domain in full, completed from reference TRBV18 and TRBJ1-4, reads NAGVMQNPRHLVRRRGQEARLRCSPMKGHSHVYWYRQLPEEGLKFMVYLQKENIIDESGMPKERFSAEFPKEGPSILRIQQVVRGDSAAYFCASSPPSNYNEKLFFGSGTQLSVL.

The chain combines TRBV21-1 with TRBJ1-2; TRBD1, the D gene given by the table, was not confirmed from the DNA. TRBV21-1 is a documented pseudogene. CDR3 length: 15 residues. The CDR3 loop is CASSTRDRGLSRATF. The CDR3 bases are TGTGCCAGCAGCACCCGGGACAGGGGGCTCTCCAGGGCCACCTTC.

The chain recombines TRBV2 with TRBJ1-1; no clear D. The CDR3 extends over 13 amino acids. The V gene lost 3 bases and the J gene lost 0 bases, with 5 bases spanning the gap. Germline V gene lookup returns CDR1 SNHLY and CDR2 FYNNEI. The chain's CDR3 is CASSDSMNTEAFF. The DNA for the CDR3 is TGTGCCAGCAGTGACTCCATGAACACTGAAGCTTTCTTT.

About this clone: Other nucleotide sequences from this sample produce the same CDR3. The chain joins TRBV11-3 to TRBJ1-1, with 7 nucleotides matching TRBD1. The germline V gene encodes CDR1 SGHNT and CDR2 YENEEA. Trimming cost V 1 base and J 5 bases; bases outside gene matches: 4. This CDR3 spans 14 amino acids. The CDR3 loop is CASSLAAGGTEAFF. In DNA form, the CDR3 reads TGTGCCAGCAGCTTAGCTGCAGGGGGAACTGAAGCTTTCTTT.

The chain employs TRBV6-6 and TRBJ2-7; 9 nucleotides agree with TRBD1. Per germline, CDR1 MNHNY and CDR2 SVGAGI (reference sequence). This CDR3 spans 13 amino acids. The V segment lost 6 bases and the J segment 4 bases; nucleotides outside the gene matches: 4. The DNA of the CDR3 is TGTGCCAGCAGCCGACAGGGGGATTACGAGCAGTACTTC. Encoded protein: CASSRQGDYEQYF.